These 3 T cell receptor beta chains were all obtained from the same sample, sequenced in a study of vaccination and CD4 T cells after COVID-19. Cultured CD4+ T cells had their DNA profiled by the Oncomine TCR Beta short-read assay. TCRdb analysed the PCR reads with MiXCR anew, one entry per CDR3 protein. The repertoire holds about 8,500 distinct CDR3 sequences, more than 20% seen once, with about a fifth in the top ten. Their specific antigens are unknown. Treatment given: approximately 9-day PBMC culture with coronavirus spike peptide pools or control peptides (ViraFEST assay). The sequenced sample was cultured CD4+ T cells from blood. Source of these receptors: a human donor with COVID-19.

This chain uses TRBV27 with TRBJ2-7; TRBD1 aligns across 7 bases. The ends lost 5 bases at V and 1 base at J; junction bases unmatched: 5. The germline V gene encodes CDR1 MNHEY and CDR2 SMNVEV (reference sequence). The CDR3 covers 14 residues. CDR3 nucleotides: TGTGCCAGCAGTCGAGGGGGCATTTCCTACGAGCAGTACTTC. This codes for CASSRGGISYEQYF.

This clonotype was found a few times. The CDR3 bases are TGTGCCAGCAGTGGACTATTAACCGGGACAGGGCACGGCTACACCTTC. This codes for CASSGLLTGTGHGYTF. The chain joins TRBV2 to TRBJ1-2, with 9 bases that match TRBD1. In germline, CDR1 is SNHLY, CDR2 FYNNEI. The CDR3 is 16 residues long. The trim removed 4 bases at V and 8 bases at J, leaving 14 bases unmatched.

This chain joins TRBV5-4 and TRBJ2-7; 9 nucleotides match TRBD2. This CDR3 is built from 14 residues. Germline lookup yields CDR1 SGHNT and CDR2 YYREEE (reference sequence). With 5 bases clipped from V and 2 bases from J, the junction kept 5 bases outside the gene matches. CDR3 DNA: TGTGCCAGCAGTCCAGCGGGGGGCCCCTACGAGCAGTACTTC. This sequence encodes CASSPAGGPYEQYF.